Below, 23 T cell receptor beta chains from the same sample are listed, as sequenced in a study of human T cells and chemical hapten exposure. TCRdb used MiXCR to reprocess the RACE reads, holding one entry per CDR3 protein. The table lists approximately 52,000 distinct CDR3 sequences, approximately 10% of them singletons. Time point indicated: patch test 1, 2 weeks after DPC sensitization. Treatment defined: therapeutic diphenylcyclopropenone sensitization with weekly scalp DPC. The authors extracted total RNA from unfractionated whole blood. The sequencing used whole blood, collected in connection with sensitization to the hapten diphenylcyclopropenone (DPC). Source of these receptors: a middle-aged woman with alopecia areata. Some clones in this sample may be carry-over from other donors' samples.

The V call is TRBV11-2, the J call TRBJ2-3; a possible D gene is TRBD1 (6 bases). V was shortened by 0 bases and J by 5 bases, with 12 bases between the two germline ends. This CDR3 comprises 15 residues. Per germline, CDR1 SGHAT and CDR2 FQNNGV. CDR3 nucleotides: TGTGCCAGCAGCTTAGAGGGACATCGGAGAGATACGCAGTATTTT. Its translation: CASSLEGHRRDTQYF.

This clonotype has ten or more counts. The chain's CDR3 is CASSLGPGLRSYTF. The DNA for the CDR3 is TGTGCCAGCAGCTTAGGACCGGGACTTCGAAGCTACACCTTC. V is TRBV11-2 and J is TRBJ1-2, with TRBD1 as a possible D gene (5 bases). Trimming removed 1 base from V and 9 bases from J, with 15 bases in between. This CDR3 spans 14 amino acids. From germline, CDR1 is SGHAT and CDR2 FQNNGV.

This clonotype was counted ten times or more. The rearrangement joins TRBV18 to TRBJ1-2; D may be TRBD1 (6 bases). Germline V gives CDR1 KGHSH, CDR2 LQKENI. Trimming pared 5 bases from V and 8 bases from J, leaving 18 bases between. The CDR3 length is 14 residues. The chain's CDR3 is CASSLQGKTSGYTF. Here the CDR3 DNA reads TGTGCCAGCTCATTACAGGGTAAAACTAGCGGCTACACCTTC.

This clonotype was seen at least ten times. V is TRBV2 and J is TRBJ1-4, with a tentative D call TRBD1 (5 bases). This CDR3 has 17 amino acids. Germline V gene data show CDR1 as SNHLY and CDR2 as FYNNEI. Trimming pared 4 bases from V and 0 bases from J, leaving 15 bases between. The CDR3 loop is CASSARGRVATNEKLFF. The CDR3 DNA reads as TGTGCCAGCAGTGCCCGTGGCAGGGTGGCAACTAATGAAAAACTGTTTTTT.

V and J are TRBV29-1 and TRBJ1-5; D remains unclear. Germline V lookup: CDR1 SQVTM, CDR2 ANQGSEA. V lost 3 bases and J lost 3, with 9 bases in between. This CDR3 has 13 amino acids. The CDR3 DNA reads TGCAGCGTTGAGTCTGGGTTCAATCAGCCCCAGCATTTT. Translating it yields CSVESGFNQPQHF. The full variable domain, with the rest looked up from reference TRBV29-1 and TRBJ1-5, is SAVISQKPSRDICQRGTSLTIQCQVDSQVTMMFWYRQQPGQSLTLIATANQGSEATYESGFVIDKFPISRPNLTFSTLTVSNMSPEDSSIYLCSVESGFNQPQHFGDGTRLSIL.

This clonotype was seen a few times. This chain uses TRBV6-2 or TRBV6-3 with TRBJ1-1, with D possibly matching TRBD1 (5 bases). V was cut by 2 bases and J by 6 bases, with 13 bases left in between. The CDR3 has 14 amino acids. CDR1 MNHEY and CDR2 SVGEGT come from the germline V gene. The CDR3 nucleotides are TGTGCCAGCAGTTACGGGGGGGGAGCGCCTGAAGCTTTCTTT. It codes for CASSYGGGAPEAFF.

The CDR3 nucleotides read TGTGCCAGCAGTCCCCAGGGAAGGGGGCAGGTACGGTCCTACAATGAGCAGTTCTTC. Translating it yields CASSPQGRGQVRSYNEQFF. The rearrangement uses TRBV12-3 or TRBV12-4 and TRBJ2-1; 7 bases fit TRBD1. V shed 5 bases, J shed 1 base, and the junction held 17 bases outside the gene matches. This CDR3 is 19 amino acids long.

This clonotype was detected a few times. This sequence joins TRBV2 and TRBJ2-2; D is perhaps TRBD2 (6 bases). The length of the CDR3 is 17 residues. The V end lost 3 bases, the J end lost 0 bases, and 14 bases lay between the germline ends. Germline V lookup: CDR1 SNHLY, CDR2 FYNNEI. DNA of the CDR3: TGTGCCAGCAGTGAGGGAGGCTTTAGGACGAACACCGGGGAGCTGTTTTTT. Translation gives CASSEGGFRTNTGELFF.

The CDR3 here is CASSPSTSGADNEQFF. DNA of the CDR3: TGTGCCAGCAGCCCTAGCACTAGCGGCGCCGACAATGAGCAGTTCTTC. The chain is built from TRBV12-3 or TRBV12-4 and TRBJ2-1; 8 nucleotides line up with TRBD2. V gave up 6 bases and J gave up 5 bases; unmatched junction bases: 12. This CDR3 is built from 16 residues.

In its sample, this clonotype was seen many times. The chain employs TRBV11-2 and TRBJ1-1, with D unclear. CDR1 is SGHAT, CDR2 FQNNGV, per germline. V dropped 4 bases and J dropped 1 base, with 10 bases sitting between them. The CDR3 is made up of 14 amino acids. The CDR3 reads CASSSPTGNTEAFF. The DNA for the CDR3 is TGTGCCAGCAGCTCCCCCACCGGGAACACTGAAGCTTTCTTT.

The table lists this clonotype with many counts. V and J are TRBV10-1 and TRBJ1-1, with TRBD1 identical over 7 bases. Germline CDR1 reads WNHNN; CDR2 reads SYGVQD (reference sequence). The CDR3 runs to 14 residues. After removal of 5 bases from V and 7 bases from J, the junction contained 10 bases not matched to a gene. The CDR3 DNA is TGCGCCAGCAGTAAAAGCGGGACAGTAAATGAAGCTTTCTTT. Translating it yields CASSKSGTVNEAFF.

This clonotype was detected only a few times. The V and J genes are TRBV5-4 and TRBJ2-5, with D hard to call. Germline loops: CDR1 SGHNT, CDR2 YYREEE (reference sequence). Between the trimmed V and J ends, which lost 1 base and 5 bases, there was a span of 12 bases. There are 14 residues in the CDR3. CDR3 loop: CASSLWALLETQYF. CDR3 coding DNA: TGTGCCAGCAGCTTGTGGGCCCTTTTGGAGACCCAGTACTTC.

This clonotype has a handful of counts. The chain carries TRBV28 and TRBJ2-7; D not certain. CDR3 length: 14 residues. Germline V gives CDR1 MDHEN, CDR2 SYDVKM. The germline V and J ends were trimmed by 3 bases and 0 bases, with 9 bases remaining between them. CDR3 in DNA: TGTGCCAGCAGTTTTTCACAGCCCTCCTACGAGCAGTACTTC. Translated: CASSFSQPSYEQYF.

This clonotype has a count of ten or more. The chain uses TRBV7-9 and TRBJ1-2; a weak D match, TRBD1 (5 bases). Trimming took 2 bases from V and 2 from J, leaving 6 bases between them. In germline, CDR1 is SEHNR, CDR2 FQNEAQ (reference sequence). The CDR3 has 13 amino acids. The CDR3 DNA reads TGTGCCAGCAGCTTAAGACAGAACTATGGCTACACCTTC. It encodes CASSLRQNYGYTF.

The sample holds a few counts of this clonotype. V gene TRBV30 combines with J gene TRBJ2-1; 7 nucleotides agree with TRBD1. J was trimmed by 5 bases and V by 2 bases; bases with no gene match: 9. The CDR3 extends over 15 amino acids. Germline CDR1 reads GTSNPN; CDR2 reads SVGIG (reference sequence). As DNA, the CDR3 is TGTGCCTGGAGTATTGGCAGGGGGTTCCACAATGAGCAGTTCTTC. It codes for CAWSIGRGFHNEQFF.

This clonotype was seen at least ten times. The rearrangement links TRBV12-3 or TRBV12-4 to TRBJ2-2, with D uncertain. V was trimmed by 1 base and J by 4 bases, leaving 13 bases between them. The CDR3 sequence is 16 residues long. The CDR3 bases are TGTGCCAGCAGTTTAGGGCATGTGGAAAGCACCGGGGAGCTGTTTTTT. Translation gives CASSLGHVESTGELFF.

This clonotype was picked up many times. The chain uses TRBV28 and TRBJ2-3; a possible D gene is TRBD1 (6 bases). Trimming removed 4 bases at V and 3 bases at J, with 17 bases between. The CDR3 consists of 16 residues. CDR1 is MDHEN and CDR2 is SYDVKM in the germline V gene. This chain's CDR3 is CASSSASAQGTDTQYF. CDR3 in DNA: TGTGCCAGCAGTTCAGCGAGCGCCCAGGGGACAGATACGCAGTATTTT.

This clonotype occurred a few times. The CDR3 loop is CASSISGQGTGELFF. The CDR3 coding sequence is TGTGCCAGCAGCATCTCGGGACAGGGTACCGGGGAGCTGTTTTTT. The chain couples TRBV11-2 to TRBJ2-2, with 9 bases lining up with TRBD1. V lost 5 bases, J lost 5 bases, and 6 bases stayed unmatched. Germline V gene lookup returns CDR1 SGHAT and CDR2 FQNNGV. The CDR3 length is 15 residues.

The sample holds many counts of this clonotype. The chain combines TRBV29-1 with TRBJ1-1; no reliable D call. The V gene's germline CDR1 is SQVTM and CDR2 ANQGSEA. V was trimmed by 4 bases and J by 3 bases, leaving 12 bases between them. The CDR3 extends over 13 amino acids. CDR3 sequence reads: CSVGSPGDTEAFF. In nucleotides, the CDR3 is TGCAGCGTTGGGTCCCCGGGAGACACTGAAGCTTTCTTT.

This clonotype showed up just a few times. This chain links TRBV3-1 with TRBJ2-7; TRBD2 matches 7 bases. Trimming removed 0 bases from V and 8 bases from J; junction bases left unmatched: 10. This CDR3 has 15 amino acids. The germline CDR1 and CDR2 sequences are LGHDT and YNNKEL (reference sequence). As DNA, the CDR3 is TGTGCCAGCAGCCAAGAGGCTAGCGGACGCTTCCAGCAGTACTTC. Encoded protein: CASSQEASGRFQQYF.

The V and J genes are TRBV18 and TRBJ2-1; 7 nucleotides line up with TRBD1. Per germline, CDR1 KGHSH and CDR2 LQKENI. V shed 3 bases, J shed 3 bases, and the junction held 5 bases outside the gene matches. The CDR3 spans 15 residues. CDR3 nucleotides: TGTGCCAGCTCACCCCGGGACAGCAGCTACAATGAGCAGTTCTTC. Translation gives CASSPRDSSYNEQFF. Full variable domain (missing parts from reference TRBV18 and TRBJ2-1): NAGVMQNPRHLVRRRGQEARLRCSPMKGHSHVYWYRQLPEEGLKFMVYLQKENIIDESGMPKERFSAEFPKEGPSILRIQQVVRGDSAAYFCASSPRDSSYNEQFFGPGTRLTVL.

This clonotype was observed a few times. The chain links TRBV18 to TRBJ1-5, with unresolved D. This CDR3 contains 13 residues. Germline-derived CDR1 and CDR2 are KGHSH and LQKENI. V was clipped by 1 base and J by 4 bases, with 5 bases between them. The CDR3 bases are TGTGCCAGCTCACCACAAGGGAATCAGCCCCAGCATTTT. Translating it yields CASSPQGNQPQHF.

This clonotype has more than one count but fewer than ten. This sequence joins TRBV11-3 and TRBJ1-6; the match to TRBD1 covers 9 bases. Germline CDR1 and CDR2: SGHNT and YENEEA. The J segment lost 10 bases and the V segment lost 5 bases, leaving 6 bases of the junction unmatched. The CDR3 covers 14 residues. CDR3 nucleotide sequence: TGTGCCAGCAGCACACAGGGGGCGGGATCACCCCTCCACTTT. Translating it yields CASSTQGAGSPLHF.